This is a list of T cell receptor beta chains from one sample in a study of neoadjuvant anti-PD-1 for oral cavity cancer. The table came from immunoSEQ multiplex PCR; TCRdb's copy has only in-frame clones and leaves some out. Among tens of thousands of clones listed, less than 90% were seen once. The specimen comprised PBMCs, sampled after nivolumab (anti-PD-1) treatment. The receptors here all came from a person aged 40-85 years with oral cavity squamous cell carcinoma. The CDR3 runs from the conserved cysteine through the conserved F or W. The D gene is left open where the match is weak. Part of the rows lack a size; the others show once, few, many or a class for expanded clones.

NA | TRBD1 | TRBJ2-7 | TRBV29-1 | TGCAGCGCCTTAACAGGGGGTGGAAAGCAGTACTTC | CSALTGGGKQYF
NA | NA | TRBJ1-1 | TRBV18 | TGTGCCAGCTCACCGGGGGGGAGAGGGACTGAAGCTTTCTTT | CASSPGGRGTEAFF
NA | TRBD1 | TRBJ1-1 | TRBV19 | TGTGCCAGTAGGACCCCCGGGACAGAGAACACTGAAGCTTTCTTT | CASRTPGTENTEAFF
NA | NA | TRBJ2-7 | TRBV5-1 | TGCGCCAGCAGCTTGGGAGTTAGCGGATCCTACGAGCAGTACTTC | CASSLGVSGSYEQYF
once | TRBD1 | TRBJ2-7 | TRBV6-5 | TGTGCCAGCTCATCCAGGGGGACGAGCTCCTACGAGCAGTACTTC | CASSSRGTSSYEQYF
NA | NA | TRBJ2-7 | TRBV6-5 | TGTGCCAGCAGTTATTTACAGGGCTCCTACGAGCAGTACTTC | CASSYLQGSYEQYF
once | TRBD1 | TRBJ1-1 | TRBV19 | TGTGCCAGTTTCAGGGGGCACCTGAAAGCTTTCTTT | CASFRGHLKAFF
NA | NA | TRBJ1-4 | TRBV28 | TGTGCCAGCAGCCCCGGGGGGGGCTTGAGGAAACTGTTTTTT | CASSPGGGLRKLFF
NA | TRBD2 | TRBJ2-1 | TRBV29-1 | TGCAGCGTTGAAGCTCTAGCGGGGGGGCTTGAGCAGTTCTTC | CSVEALAGGLEQFF
NA | NA | TRBJ1-4 | TRBV28 | TGTGCCAGCAGTTTACGGGGGGGTAATGAAAAACTGTTTTTT | CASSLRGGNEKLFF
NA | NA | TRBJ1-2 | TRBV2 | TGTGCCAGCCCTAGGACCTGGGATGGCTACACCTTC | CASPRTWDGYTF
NA | TRBD1 | TRBJ1-3 | TRBV7-9 | TGTGCCAGCAGCCGCCGGGACAGGGCTGGAAACACCATATATTTT | CASSRRDRAGNTIYF
NA | TRBD2 | TRBJ2-1 | TRBV5-4 | TGTGCCAGCAGCCATGGAAAACTAGCGGGAGTTTACAATGAGCAGTTCTTC | CASSHGKLAGVYNEQFF